This T cell receptor beta chain derives from a study of control samples from healthy donors and cancer patients. This clone was counted only a few times. The table came from immunoSEQ multiplex PCR; TCRdb's copy has only in-frame clones and leaves some out. The table shows around 140,000 clones, with roughly nine tenths occurring only once. The CDR3 has 13 residues. Germline CDR1 reads SGHTA; CDR2 reads FQGNSA. V was cut by 0 bases and J by 3 bases, with 6 bases left in between. The sequencing sample was made of blood. V is TRBV7-2 and J is TRBJ2-7; D not resolved. The TCR originated in a man aged 18 to 29 in good health. The CDR3 region is CASSLALGYEQYF. CDR3 nucleotide sequence: TGTGCCAGCAGCTTAGCGCTGGGCTACGAGCAGTACTTC.